A selection of T cell receptor beta chains follows, all from one sample in a study of T cell responses to AZD1222 COVID-19 vaccine. Using immunoSEQ multiplex PCR, the repertoire was profiled, and TCRdb retains in-frame clones only, with some absent. The data show some 150,000 clones, and the top ten clones hold roughly 2%. Material for sequencing was peripheral blood. The receptors here all came from an adult in good health. CDR3s include the opening cysteine and the closing phenylalanine or tryptophan. A D gene is named only where the DNA matches it firmly.

J,V,D,CDR3,DNA
TRBJ1-2,TRBV7-8,.,CASSLSTRGFGYTF,TGTGCCAGCAGCTTATCGACACGGGGGTTTGGCTACACCTTC
TRBJ1-1,TRBV10-3,TRBD1,CAITDQGGRNTEAFF,TGTGCCATCACCGATCAGGGGGGGCGGAACACTGAAGCTTTCTTT
TRBJ1-4,TRBV7-2,.,CASKYTETNEKLFF,TGTGCCAGCAAGTACACAGAAACTAATGAAAAACTGTTTTTT
TRBJ2-3,TRBV9,TRBD2,CASSVATSGGAVDTQYF,TGTGCCAGCAGCGTAGCTACAAGCGGGGGGGCTGTAGATACGCAGTATTTT
TRBJ1-2,TRBV6-5,.,CASSRSRTGPYGYTF,TGTGCCAGCAGCCGCTCAAGGACGGGACCTTATGGCTACACCTTC
TRBJ1-2,TRBV12-5,.,CASGLADSLYGYTF,TGTGCTAGTGGTTTGGCGGACAGCCTCTATGGCTACACCTTC
TRBJ2-2,TRBV28,.,CASTTRAEGVTGELFF,TGTGCCAGCACCACTAGGGCAGAGGGGGTGACCGGGGAGCTGTTTTTT
TRBJ1-2,TRBV10-3,TRBD1,CAISAPGTGMNYGYTF,TGTGCCATCAGTGCACCCGGGACAGGGATGAACTATGGCTACACCTTC
TRBJ1-2,TRBV12-3/TRBV12-4,.,CASSPGQHYGYTF,TGTGCCAGCAGTCCAGGACAGCACTATGGCTACACCTTC
TRBJ1-5,TRBV4-1,.,CASSQDIGAGSSNQPQHF,TGCGCCAGCAGCCAAGATATTGGGGCAGGGTCTAGCAATCAGCCCCAGCATTTT
TRBJ2-3,TRBV19,.,CASRSRGSDTQYF,TGTGCCAGTAGATCCAGGGGCTCAGATACGCAGTATTTT
TRBJ1-2,TRBV3-1/TRBV3-2,.,CASSRRGERGYTF,TGTGCCAGCAGCCGGAGGGGGGAACGTGGCTACACCTTC